A selection of T cell receptor beta chains follows, all from one sample in a study of naive and memory T cell subsets. Using its own MiXCR run on the UMI-ligation and nested PCR reads, TCRdb lists one record per CDR3 protein. The table has fewer than 150,000 distinct CDR3 sequences, more than 15% seen once. Sequenced: naive CD8+ T cells from blood. These receptors all come from a human donor in good health. CDR3s include the opening cysteine and the closing phenylalanine or tryptophan. D genes are given only for firm matches. Clone size, where shown, is once, few, many, or a class for clones that have expanded.

.,.,TRBJ2-1,TRBV28,TGTGCCAGCAGTTTAGGATCGTTGGAGCAGTTCTTC,CASSLGSLEQFF
few,.,TRBJ1-1,TRBV30,TGTGCCTGGAGTGTAGGTACAGGGAACACTGAAGCTTTCTTT,CAWSVGTGNTEAFF
few,.,TRBJ2-7,TRBV2,TGTGCCAGCAGTGAAGTAGGGGGGCAGGTCGAGCAGTACTTC,CASSEVGGQVEQYF
few,TRBD1,TRBJ2-7,TRBV6-6,TGTGCCAGCAGTTACGTGGGGACAGGGGGCGACGAGCAGTACTTC,CASSYVGTGGDEQYF
.,TRBD1,TRBJ2-3,TRBV6-5,TGTGCCAGCAGTTACGACAGGGGGGCAGATACGCAGTATTTT,CASSYDRGADTQYF
few,TRBD2,TRBJ2-1,TRBV3-1,TGTGCCAGCAGCCGCCGGGGGGACGACTACAATGAGCAGTTCTTC,CASSRRGDDYNEQFF
.,.,TRBJ2-3,TRBV29-1,TGCAGCGTCCCCGTCAATGGGCGCACAGATACGCAGTATTTT,CSVPVNGRTDTQYF
few,.,TRBJ2-1,TRBV6-5,TGTGCCACCCGCGAGGTTGGGTCCTACAATGAGCAGTTCTTC,CATREVGSYNEQFF
few,.,TRBJ1-1,TRBV5-1,TGCGCCAGCAGCCTGGACTTTCAGGTCACTGAAGCTTTCTTT,CASSLDFQVTEAFF
.,TRBD1,TRBJ2-2,TRBV5-1,TGCGCCAGCAGCTTCCCTGCTCAGACAGGGGGCTCCGGGGAGCTGTTTTTT,CASSFPAQTGGSGELFF
few,.,TRBJ2-7,TRBV6-5,TGTGCCAGCAGTTACCCGGGAGTGGGGACCTACGAGCAGTACTTC,CASSYPGVGTYEQYF
.,.,TRBJ2-2,TRBV7-6,TGTGCCAGCAGCTTGTCAAGGGGGGCGCACGGGGAGCTGTTTTTT,CASSLSRGAHGELFF
few,TRBD1,TRBJ1-5,TRBV7-9,TGTGCCAGCAGCCCCACCGGCGGGACAGGGGGCAACCAGCCCCAGCATTTT,CASSPTGGTGGNQPQHF
.,.,TRBJ2-3,TRBV7-6,TGTGCCAGCAGCTTAGTTGCCTCTCCAGATACGCAGTATTTT,CASSLVASPDTQYF
few,TRBD1,TRBJ1-5,TRBV28,TGTGCCAGCAGTTTATCCGGGACAGGGGGGTGGGAGCCCCAGCATTTT,CASSLSGTGGWEPQHF
few,TRBD2,TRBJ2-3,TRBV30,TGTGCCTGGAGGCGGGAGAACACAGATACGCAGTATTTT,CAWRRENTDTQYF
few,.,TRBJ2-5,TRBV4-1,TGCGCCAGCAGCCGCGTGGACGTAGCCCAAGAGACCCAGTACTTC,CASSRVDVAQETQYF
few,TRBD2,TRBJ2-3,TRBV6-5,TGTGCCAGCAGTTACGGACTAGCGGATAGCACAGATACGCAGTATTTT,CASSYGLADSTDTQYF
few,.,TRBJ2-7,TRBV29-1,TGCAGCGTGGGACAACCCTACGAGCAGTACTTC,CSVGQPYEQYF
few,.,TRBJ1-4,TRBV20-1,TGCAGTGCTAGGGAGAAGAATGAAAAACTGTTTTTT,CSAREKNEKLFF
.,.,TRBJ2-7,TRBV7-9,TGTGCCAGCAGCGAGGGTAGTAACGAGCAGTACTTC,CASSEGSNEQYF
few,TRBD2,TRBJ2-5,TRBV5-4,TGTGCCAGCAGCGTGCTGGGACTAGCGGGAGACGGTGAGACCCAGTACTTC,CASSVLGLAGDGETQYF
few,.,TRBJ1-1,TRBV28,TGTGCCAGCAGTTCCCGGGACGTGAACGCTGAAGCTTTCTTT,CASSSRDVNAEAFF
.,.,TRBJ2-4,TRBV27,TGTGCCAGCAGTTTGGCGGGGTACAACATTCAGTACTTC,CASSLAGYNIQYF
.,.,TRBJ2-3,TRBV12-3/TRBV12-4,TGTGCCAGCAGCCTTGGGGATTCGACCACAGATACGCAGTATTTT,CASSLGDSTTDTQYF
.,.,TRBJ1-1,TRBV5-4,TGTGCCAGCAGCTTACTGGGAGGAACTGAAGCTTTCTTT,CASSLLGGTEAFF
.,.,TRBJ2-5,TRBV12-3/TRBV12-4,TGTGCCAGCAGTTCGGGTTGGCGGCAGTACCAAGAGACCCAGTACTTC,CASSSGWRQYQETQYF
.,.,TRBJ1-2,TRBV28,TGTGCCAGCAGTTTGGCTGGGAATCAGAACTATGGCTACACCTTC,CASSLAGNQNYGYTF
few,TRBD1,TRBJ2-2,TRBV6-5,TGTGCCAGCAGTGCCGGGACAGGGACCGGGGAGCTGTTTTTT,CASSAGTGTGELFF
.,.,TRBJ1-1,TRBV6-6,TGTGCCAGCAGTGGGGGACCCCGGGGGGAGAACACTGAAGCTTTCTTT,CASSGGPRGENTEAFF
.,TRBD2,TRBJ2-7,TRBV7-9,TGTGCCAGCAGCTTCCCCCAACCTAGCGGCGAGCAGTACTTC,CASSFPQPSGEQYF
.,TRBD2,TRBJ2-1,TRBV10-2,TGCGCCAGCAGTCAAGCGGGAGGGCCAATTAATGAGCAGTTCTTC,CASSQAGGPINEQFF
few,TRBD2,TRBJ2-7,TRBV20-1,TGCAGTGCTGCCCTAGCGGGGGAGTACGAGCAGTACTTC,CSAALAGEYEQYF
few,.,TRBJ2-1,TRBV7-7,TGTGCTAGCAGCTTAGCGGTCGGGGTTGAGCAGTTCTTC,CASSLAVGVEQFF
few,.,TRBJ2-7,TRBV29-1,TGCAGCGTAGGTGTCCTGGACAGTTACGAGCAGTACTTC,CSVGVLDSYEQYF
few,TRBD1,TRBJ2-7,TRBV20-1,TGCAGTGGAACGATCGGACAGGGGGCTTACTACGAGCAGTACTTC,CSGTIGQGAYYEQYF
few,.,TRBJ2-3,TRBV12-3/TRBV12-4,TGTGCCAGCACCCCCGACGGGGGAGCAGATACGCAGTATTTT,CASTPDGGADTQYF
.,.,TRBJ1-1,TRBV13,TGTGCCAGCAGCTTAGATTTGGGGCTGAACACTGAAGCTTTCTTT,CASSLDLGLNTEAFF
.,TRBD2,TRBJ2-1,TRBV20-1,TGCAGTGCTAGACGACTAGCGGAAAACAATGAGCAGTTCTTC,CSARRLAENNEQFF
few,.,TRBJ1-2,TRBV4-1,TGCGCCAGCAGCCCCCTAAGGGACCAACGTGGTGGCTACACCTTC,CASSPLRDQRGGYTF
few,TRBD1,TRBJ2-1,TRBV2,TGTGCCAGCAGTGAAGCGGGGGACAGGGGGCCCTACAATGAGCAGTTCTTC,CASSEAGDRGPYNEQFF
.,TRBD2,TRBJ2-1,TRBV20-1,TGCAGTGCCGAACCCGGACTGCGGGAGGGTTACAATGAGCAGTTCTTC,CSAEPGLREGYNEQFF
.,.,TRBJ2-1,TRBV12-3/TRBV12-4,TGTGCCAGCAACCATGGTGGGGTCCGTGGTGAGCAGTTCTTC,CASNHGGVRGEQFF
few,.,TRBJ1-4,TRBV20-1,TGCAGTGCTGGAGAGTTCCGGGCCGCTAATGAAAAACTGTTTTTT,CSAGEFRAANEKLFF
few,.,TRBJ1-5,TRBV28,TGTGCCAGCAGTTTTCTGCGGAGTAATCAGCCCCAGCATTTT,CASSFLRSNQPQHF
few,.,TRBJ1-1,TRBV19,TGTGCCACCGAGACGGCCATGAACACTGAAGCTTTCTTT,CATETAMNTEAFF
few,.,TRBJ2-1,TRBV7-2,TGTGCCAGCAGCTTAGGCCCCAGGGGGAGGGCGAACAATGAGCAGTTCTTC,CASSLGPRGRANNEQFF
few,.,TRBJ1-1,TRBV4-1,TGCGCCAGCGGCGTCTACGCTGAAGCTTTCTTT,CASGVYAEAFF
few,.,TRBJ2-1,TRBV20-1,TGCAGTGCTAGAATCGGGACGGACAATGAGCAGTTCTTC,CSARIGTDNEQFF
.,.,TRBJ2-3,TRBV29-1,TGCAGCGTTTATCCGGCAGATACGCAGTATTTT,CSVYPADTQYF
few,.,TRBJ2-7,TRBV7-9,TGTGCCAGCAGCTTAGGTATCGGTTACGAGCAGTACTTC,CASSLGIGYEQYF
few,TRBD1,TRBJ1-1,TRBV29-1,TGCAGCGACCAGGGGGCTTCGACTGAAGCTTTCTTT,CSDQGASTEAFF
.,.,TRBJ2-1,TRBV4-1,TGCGCCAGCAGCCAAGACGACGGGAGTATACACAATGAGCAGTTCTTC,CASSQDDGSIHNEQFF
few,TRBD1,TRBJ2-7,TRBV6-1,TGTGCCAGCAGAATAACAGGGGGCGAGCAGTACTTC,CASRITGGEQYF
.,.,TRBJ2-7,TRBV9,TGTGCCAGCAGCGTAGCTCAAGGTGTGACAGAGCAGTACTTC,CASSVAQGVTEQYF
.,TRBD1,TRBJ2-7,TRBV6-1,TGTGCCAGCAGTGAACGGGACAGGGTTACCTACGAGCAGTACTTC,CASSERDRVTYEQYF
.,.,TRBJ1-5,TRBV6-6,TGTGCCAGTTGCCAGGGTTTTGAGCCCCAGCATTTT,CASCQGFEPQHF
few,TRBD1,TRBJ1-5,TRBV29-1,TGCAGCGTTGCGGGACAGGGCAATCAGCCCCAGCATTTT,CSVAGQGNQPQHF
few,TRBD2,TRBJ2-1,TRBV12-3/TRBV12-4,TGTGCCAGCAGTTTTGGGACTAGCGGGACGAATGAGCAGTTCTTC,CASSFGTSGTNEQFF
few,TRBD1,TRBJ1-2,TRBV5-1,TGCGCCAGCAGCCAATTGGGGACAGGGAGTAACTATGGCTACACCTTC,CASSQLGTGSNYGYTF